This TCR beta chain appears in the sequencing data of a study of blood T cell repertoires in COVID-19. At the level of the study: There were acute and convalescent COVID-19 samples, and they came from the United States, Italy and Spain. The cDNA or gDNA used as material had been derived from T cells, B-cell-depleted T cells, or PBMCs.

Original data processing: Reference gene primer amplification in the assay estimated nucleated cell counts. The table came from immunoSEQ multiplex PCR; TCRdb's copy has only in-frame clones and leaves some out. Clone size and the V and J calls come from that table; the DNA yielded D and trimming. The table shows around 94,000 clones, with roughly 86% occurring only once. The V gene's germline CDR1 is LNHDA and CDR2 SQIVND (reference sequence). V lost 8 bases and J lost 4; bases outside the gene matches: 9. The CDR3 runs to 14 residues. Sequenced sample: peripheral blood. This receptor was taken from a man aged 50 or older with active or convalescent COVID-19. The chain has TRBV19 and TRBJ1-2, with 8 bases identical to TRBD1. In DNA, the CDR3 is TGTGCCAGTTCCGCAGACAGGGGAGCCTATGGCTACACCTTC. Amino acids: CASSADRGAYGYTF.